This TCR beta chain appears in the sequencing data of a study of T cell responses to AZD1222 COVID-19 vaccine. About the study: Doses given second, at about 4 or about 12 weeks, were pooled.

Germline V CDR1 and CDR2: SGHDT, YYEEEE. This CDR3 is built from 13 residues. V was clipped by 1 base and J by 5 bases, with 7 bases between them. TCRdb keeps only in-frame clones here, not all; method: immunoSEQ multiplex PCR. The table has about 100,000 clones, less than 90% seen once; the top ten hold 1.8%. Overall study results and limits: Mostly white British, mostly female donors; authors suggested clonal diversity may be underestimated.

On this clone: Its antigen is unknown.

The gene calls are TRBV5-6 and TRBJ1-3; no reliable D call. Sample: peripheral blood, taken on day 0 of AZD1222 vaccination. The receptor's source is an adult in good health. DNA for the CDR3: TGTGCCAGCAGCTTGAGAGATCGAAACACCATATATTTT. Translation gives CASSLRDRNTIYF.